The rows below give T cell receptor beta chains drawn from one sample of a study of blood T cells in healthy people across ages. TCRdb re-derived calls from the 5' RACE reads in MiXCR, one entry per CDR3 protein. The sample comprises roughly 800,000 distinct CDR3 sequences, nearly 60% of which are singletons, and roughly 22% rests with the top ten. The material sequenced was blood. These receptors originate from a young man in good health. Both conserved end residues are part of each CDR3. The D gene is left open where the match is weak. Clone size is shown for a subset of rows, as once, few, many or a class of expanded clone.

CDR3aa: CSAPPWDSYNEQFF
CDR3nt: TGCAGTGCCCCCCCGTGGGACAGTTACAATGAGCAGTTCTTC
len: 14
abundance: -
j_gene: TRBJ2-1
d_gene: TRBD1
v_gene: TRBV20-1

CDR3aa: CSALAGGSSYEQYF
CDR3nt: TGCAGTGCTTTAGCGGGAGGCAGCTCCTACGAGCAGTACTTC
len: 14
abundance: -
j_gene: TRBJ2-7
d_gene: TRBD2
v_gene: TRBV20-1

CDR3aa: CSARVAADTQYF
CDR3nt: TGCAGTGCTAGGGTAGCCGCAGATACGCAGTATTTT
len: 12
abundance: -
j_gene: TRBJ2-3
d_gene: -
v_gene: TRBV20-1

CDR3aa: CSAIDPRSYEQYF
CDR3nt: TGCAGTGCTATAGATCCTAGGAGCTACGAGCAGTACTTC
len: 13
abundance: -
j_gene: TRBJ2-7
d_gene: -
v_gene: TRBV20-1

CDR3aa: CASSHWDRGVTPRGYTF
CDR3nt: TGTGCCAGCAGCCATTGGGACAGGGGAGTTACCCCCCGTGGCTACACCTTC
len: 17
abundance: -
j_gene: TRBJ1-2
d_gene: TRBD1
v_gene: TRBV12-3/TRBV12-4

CDR3aa: CASSLAGARSEQYF
CDR3nt: TGTGCCAGCAGCTTAGCGGGGGCTAGATCCGAGCAGTACTTC
len: 14
abundance: many
j_gene: TRBJ2-7
d_gene: -
v_gene: TRBV7-9

CDR3aa: CASSIDRVPSYEQYF
CDR3nt: TGTGCCAGTAGTATAGACAGGGTCCCCTCCTACGAGCAGTACTTC
len: 15
abundance: -
j_gene: TRBJ2-7
d_gene: -
v_gene: TRBV19

CDR3aa: CASSPDRGLADTQYF
CDR3nt: TGTGCCAGCAGCCCCGACAGGGGGCTAGCAGATACGCAGTATTTT
len: 15
abundance: -
j_gene: TRBJ2-3
d_gene: TRBD1
v_gene: TRBV12-3/TRBV12-4

CDR3aa: CASSQEVGIWTHNEQFF
CDR3nt: TGCGCCAGCAGCCAAGAAGTGGGGATTTGGACCCACAATGAGCAGTTCTTC
len: 17
abundance: -
j_gene: TRBJ2-1
d_gene: -
v_gene: TRBV4-3

CDR3aa: CASSSNPWGPSEAFF
CDR3nt: TGTGCCAGCTCATCAAACCCGTGGGGGCCATCTGAAGCTTTCTTT
len: 15
abundance: -
j_gene: TRBJ1-1
d_gene: -
v_gene: TRBV18

CDR3aa: CSAKPASGDEQYF
CDR3nt: TGCAGTGCTAAACCGGCTAGCGGGGACGAGCAGTACTTC
len: 13
abundance: -
j_gene: TRBJ2-7
d_gene: TRBD2
v_gene: TRBV20-1

CDR3aa: CAISDTTSSYNEQFF
CDR3nt: TGTGCCATCAGTGATACTACAAGCTCCTACAATGAGCAGTTCTTC
len: 15
abundance: -
j_gene: TRBJ2-1
d_gene: -
v_gene: TRBV10-3

CDR3aa: CASSFVGQFFSEQYF
CDR3nt: TGTGCCAGCAGTTTCGTAGGCCAATTCTTTTCCGAGCAGTACTTC
len: 15
abundance: -
j_gene: TRBJ2-7
d_gene: -
v_gene: TRBV27

CDR3aa: CASSWTGDEQFF
CDR3nt: TGTGCCAGCAGCTGGACGGGCGATGAGCAGTTCTTC
len: 12
abundance: few
j_gene: TRBJ2-1
d_gene: -
v_gene: TRBV7-2

CDR3aa: CASSIRDPTNTQYF
CDR3nt: TGTGCCAGCAGCATCCGGGACCCGACGAATACGCAGTATTTT
len: 14
abundance: -
j_gene: TRBJ2-3
d_gene: -
v_gene: TRBV7-3

CDR3aa: CSAIPVGQGSGYTF
CDR3nt: TGCAGTGCCATACCCGTTGGACAGGGCTCTGGCTACACCTTC
len: 14
abundance: -
j_gene: TRBJ1-2
d_gene: TRBD1
v_gene: TRBV20-1

CDR3aa: CASSSLGDTQYF
CDR3nt: TGTGCCAGCAGCTCGCTAGGGGATACGCAGTATTTT
len: 12
abundance: few
j_gene: TRBJ2-3
d_gene: -
v_gene: TRBV11-3

CDR3aa: CASSKDNGGADTQYF
CDR3nt: TGTGCCAGCAGCAAGGACAACGGGGGGGCAGATACGCAGTATTTT
len: 15
abundance: few
j_gene: TRBJ2-3
d_gene: TRBD2
v_gene: TRBV27

CDR3aa: CASSPRGGVPQQFF
CDR3nt: TGTGCCAGCAGCCCCCGAGGCGGGGTCCCCCAGCAGTTCTTC
len: 14
abundance: -
j_gene: TRBJ2-1
d_gene: -
v_gene: TRBV11-3

CDR3aa: CASSDNTIQSTDTQYF
CDR3nt: TGTGCCAGCAGCGACAACACCATTCAGAGCACAGATACGCAGTATTTT
len: 16
abundance: -
j_gene: TRBJ2-3
d_gene: -
v_gene: TRBV9

CDR3aa: CASSLLGGQGINEQYF
CDR3nt: TGCGCCAGCAGCTTGCTGGGAGGACAGGGCATTAACGAGCAGTACTTC
len: 16
abundance: -
j_gene: TRBJ2-7
d_gene: TRBD1
v_gene: TRBV5-1

CDR3aa: CASSLGNRHTEAFF
CDR3nt: TGTGCCAGCAGCTTGGGTAACAGACACACTGAAGCTTTCTTT
len: 14
abundance: -
j_gene: TRBJ1-1
d_gene: -
v_gene: TRBV5-6

CDR3aa: CASSQEPAARGAQYF
CDR3nt: TGTGCCAGCAGCCAAGAGCCAGCGGCAAGAGGGGCCCAGTACTTC
len: 15
abundance: few
j_gene: TRBJ2-5
d_gene: -
v_gene: TRBV4-2

CDR3aa: CASSFRGAGQPRHF
CDR3nt: TGTGCCAGCAGCTTTCGAGGGGCCGGACAGCCCCGGCATTTT
len: 14
abundance: -
j_gene: TRBJ1-5
d_gene: -
v_gene: TRBV7-2

CDR3aa: CASKRGSNDEQFF
CDR3nt: TGTGCCAGCAAGCGCGGGAGCAACGATGAGCAGTTCTTC
len: 13
abundance: -
j_gene: TRBJ2-1
d_gene: TRBD2
v_gene: TRBV6-5

CDR3aa: CASSEKPGLLYGYTF
CDR3nt: TGTGCCAGCAGCGAAAAACCGGGACTGTTGTATGGCTACACCTTC
len: 15
abundance: -
j_gene: TRBJ1-2
d_gene: -
v_gene: TRBV6-1

CDR3aa: CASSQEVADRETQYF
CDR3nt: TGTGCCAGCAGCCAAGAGGTCGCTGATAGGGAGACCCAGTACTTC
len: 15
abundance: -
j_gene: TRBJ2-5
d_gene: -
v_gene: TRBV3-1

CDR3aa: CASSVRGLVDADEQFF
CDR3nt: TGTGCCAGCAGTGTGCGGGGACTAGTGGACGCCGATGAGCAGTTCTTC
len: 16
abundance: -
j_gene: TRBJ2-1
d_gene: TRBD2
v_gene: TRBV27

CDR3aa: CASSSHDVTFSDTQYF
CDR3nt: TGTGCCAGCAGCTCCCACGACGTGACTTTCTCAGATACGCAGTATTTT
len: 16
abundance: -
j_gene: TRBJ2-3
d_gene: -
v_gene: TRBV7-2

CDR3aa: CASSLATSGGDPYNEQFF
CDR3nt: TGTGCCAGCAGCTTAGCGACGAGCGGGGGGGACCCCTACAATGAGCAGTTCTTC
len: 18
abundance: -
j_gene: TRBJ2-1
d_gene: TRBD2
v_gene: TRBV7-2

CDR3aa: CASGTRRGSYEQYF
CDR3nt: TGTGCCAGCGGAACGCGCAGGGGGTCGTACGAGCAGTACTTC
len: 14
abundance: -
j_gene: TRBJ2-7
d_gene: TRBD1
v_gene: TRBV7-8

CDR3aa: CASSYRVPGYEQYF
CDR3nt: TGTGCCAGCAGTTATAGGGTTCCGGGCTACGAGCAGTACTTC
len: 14
abundance: few
j_gene: TRBJ2-7
d_gene: -
v_gene: TRBV6-5

CDR3aa: CASSFYRPNPTGANVLTF
CDR3nt: TGTGCCAGCAGCTTTTATAGGCCGAACCCCACTGGGGCCAACGTCCTGACTTTC
len: 18
abundance: few
j_gene: TRBJ2-6
d_gene: -
v_gene: TRBV5-4

CDR3aa: CASSLVYAGNEQYF
CDR3nt: TGTGCCAGCAGCTTAGTCTATGCAGGAAACGAGCAGTACTTC
len: 14
abundance: -
j_gene: TRBJ2-7
d_gene: -
v_gene: TRBV7-2

CDR3aa: CASSPGQPRLGGVFF
CDR3nt: TGTGCCAGCAGCCCCGGACAGCCGAGGTTGGGAGGTGTTTTCTTT
len: 15
abundance: -
j_gene: TRBJ1-1
d_gene: -
v_gene: TRBV12-3/TRBV12-4

CDR3aa: CASSLVAGGPYEQYF
CDR3nt: TGTGCCAGCAGCCTAGTCGCGGGAGGGCCCTACGAGCAGTACTTC
len: 15
abundance: -
j_gene: TRBJ2-7
d_gene: TRBD2
v_gene: TRBV7-2

CDR3aa: CASRQGLAGGQTQYF
CDR3nt: TGTGCCAGCAGACAAGGACTAGCGGGAGGTCAGACCCAGTACTTC
len: 15
abundance: -
j_gene: TRBJ2-5
d_gene: TRBD2
v_gene: TRBV5-6

CDR3aa: CASSLVPGVPYEQYF
CDR3nt: TGTGCCAGCAGCTTAGTCCCCGGAGTGCCCTACGAGCAGTACTTC
len: 15
abundance: -
j_gene: TRBJ2-7
d_gene: -
v_gene: TRBV7-2

CDR3aa: CASSKVTGFGKNIQYF
CDR3nt: TGTGCCAGCAGCAAAGTTACAGGGTTCGGCAAAAACATTCAGTACTTC
len: 16
abundance: few
j_gene: TRBJ2-4
d_gene: -
v_gene: TRBV21-1

CDR3aa: CASSQELVSEQYF
CDR3nt: TGTGCCAGCAGCCAAGAACTAGTTAGCGAGCAGTACTTC
len: 13
abundance: -
j_gene: TRBJ2-7
d_gene: -
v_gene: TRBV14

CDR3aa: CASSLVVPFDTQYF
CDR3nt: TGTGCCAGCAGCTTAGTAGTCCCCTTCGATACGCAGTATTTT
len: 14
abundance: -
j_gene: TRBJ2-3
d_gene: -
v_gene: TRBV7-2

CDR3aa: CASSYWTGNEQYF
CDR3nt: TGTGCCAGCAGTTACTGGACAGGGAACGAGCAGTACTTC
len: 13
abundance: -
j_gene: TRBJ2-7
d_gene: TRBD1
v_gene: TRBV6-2/TRBV6-3

CDR3aa: CAWIPPPGTTEAFF
CDR3nt: TGTGCCTGGATTCCTCCCCCAGGGACCACTGAAGCTTTCTTT
len: 14
abundance: -
j_gene: TRBJ1-1
d_gene: -
v_gene: TRBV30

CDR3aa: CSTGTSGTRAQNIQYF
CDR3nt: TGCAGTACCGGGACTAGCGGGACCAGAGCCCAAAACATTCAGTACTTC
len: 16
abundance: -
j_gene: TRBJ2-4
d_gene: TRBD2
v_gene: TRBV20-1

CDR3aa: CASSQLLGGLYEQYF
CDR3nt: TGTGCCAGCAGCCAGTTACTTGGGGGGCTCTACGAGCAGTACTTC
len: 15
abundance: -
j_gene: TRBJ2-7
d_gene: -
v_gene: TRBV4-2

CDR3aa: CASSRGQGITDTQYF
CDR3nt: TGTGCCAGCAGCCGTGGACAGGGAATCACAGATACGCAGTATTTT
len: 15
abundance: -
j_gene: TRBJ2-3
d_gene: TRBD1
v_gene: TRBV12-3/TRBV12-4

CDR3aa: CASSQRDLSEYEQYF
CDR3nt: TGCGCCAGCAGCCAAAGGGATCTTAGCGAGTACGAGCAGTACTTC
len: 15
abundance: -
j_gene: TRBJ2-7
d_gene: -
v_gene: TRBV4-1

CDR3aa: CASSQDGRVEETQYF
CDR3nt: TGTGCCAGCAGCCAAGATGGCAGGGTTGAAGAGACCCAGTACTTC
len: 15
abundance: once
j_gene: TRBJ2-5
d_gene: -
v_gene: TRBV3-1

CDR3aa: CASSRTGISNQPQHF
CDR3nt: TGTGCCAGCAGTCGCACAGGGATTAGCAATCAGCCCCAGCATTTT
len: 15
abundance: -
j_gene: TRBJ1-5
d_gene: -
v_gene: TRBV12-3/TRBV12-4

CDR3aa: CASLGGAPPYNEQFF
CDR3nt: TGTGCCTCTCTGGGCGGGGCTCCCCCCTACAATGAGCAGTTCTTC
len: 15
abundance: -
j_gene: TRBJ2-1
d_gene: -
v_gene: TRBV6-5

CDR3aa: CASSSTSGTSVYNEQFF
CDR3nt: TGTGCCAGCAGTTCCACCTCCGGGACGAGCGTATACAATGAGCAGTTCTTC
len: 17
abundance: once
j_gene: TRBJ2-1
d_gene: -
v_gene: TRBV28

CDR3aa: CASSKECDLFGPGSGANVLTF
CDR3nt: -
len: 21
abundance: -
j_gene: TRBJ2-6
d_gene: -
v_gene: TRBV21-1

CDR3aa: CASSPQGRGYNEQFF
CDR3nt: TGTGCCAGCAGCCCCCAGGGGAGGGGGTACAATGAGCAGTTCTTC
len: 15
abundance: few
j_gene: TRBJ2-1
d_gene: -
v_gene: TRBV7-2

CDR3aa: CASSYLNSPYNEQYF
CDR3nt: TGTGCCAGCAGTTACCTTAACAGTCCCTACAATGAGCAGTACTTC
len: 15
abundance: -
j_gene: TRBJ2-7
d_gene: -
v_gene: TRBV6-2/TRBV6-3